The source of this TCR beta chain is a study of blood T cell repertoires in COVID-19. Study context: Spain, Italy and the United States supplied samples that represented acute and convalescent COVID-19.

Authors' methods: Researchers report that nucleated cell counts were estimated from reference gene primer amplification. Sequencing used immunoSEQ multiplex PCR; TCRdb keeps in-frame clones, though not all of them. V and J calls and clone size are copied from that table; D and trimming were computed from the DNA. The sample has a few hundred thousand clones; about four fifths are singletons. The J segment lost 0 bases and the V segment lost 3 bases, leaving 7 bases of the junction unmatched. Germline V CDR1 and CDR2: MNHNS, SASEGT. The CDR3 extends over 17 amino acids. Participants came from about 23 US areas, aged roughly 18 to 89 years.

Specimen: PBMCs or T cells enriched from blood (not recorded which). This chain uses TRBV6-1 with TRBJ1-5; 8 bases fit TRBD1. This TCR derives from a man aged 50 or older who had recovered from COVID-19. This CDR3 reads CASSDGTGDYSNQPQHF. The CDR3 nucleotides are TGTGCCAGCAGTGACGGGACAGGAGATTATAGCAATCAGCCCCAGCATTTT.